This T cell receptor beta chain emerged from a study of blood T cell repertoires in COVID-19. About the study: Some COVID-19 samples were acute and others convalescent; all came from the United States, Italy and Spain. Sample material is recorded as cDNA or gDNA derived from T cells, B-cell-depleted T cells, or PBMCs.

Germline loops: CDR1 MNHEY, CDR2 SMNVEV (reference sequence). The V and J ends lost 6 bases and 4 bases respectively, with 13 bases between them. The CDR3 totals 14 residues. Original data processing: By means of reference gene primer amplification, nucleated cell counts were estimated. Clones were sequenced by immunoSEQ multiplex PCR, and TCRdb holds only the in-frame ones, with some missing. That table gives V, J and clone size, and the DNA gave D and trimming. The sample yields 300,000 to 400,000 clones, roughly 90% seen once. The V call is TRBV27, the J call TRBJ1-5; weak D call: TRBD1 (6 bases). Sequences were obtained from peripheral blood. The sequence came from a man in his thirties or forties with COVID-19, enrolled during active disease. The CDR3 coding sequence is TGTGCCAGCAGCCTAGGGGGGGCGAATCAGCCCCAGCATTTT. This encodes CASSLGGANQPQHF.